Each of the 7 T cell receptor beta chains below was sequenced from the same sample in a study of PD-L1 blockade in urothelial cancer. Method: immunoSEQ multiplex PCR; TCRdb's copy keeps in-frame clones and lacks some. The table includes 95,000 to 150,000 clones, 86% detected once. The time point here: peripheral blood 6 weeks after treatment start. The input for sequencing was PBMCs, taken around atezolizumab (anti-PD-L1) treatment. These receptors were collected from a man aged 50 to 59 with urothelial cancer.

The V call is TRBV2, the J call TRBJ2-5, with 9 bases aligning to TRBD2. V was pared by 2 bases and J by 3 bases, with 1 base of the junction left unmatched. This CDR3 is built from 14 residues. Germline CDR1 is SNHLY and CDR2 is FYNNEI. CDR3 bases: TGTGCCAGCAGTGAACTAGCGGGAAAAGAGACCCAGTACTTC. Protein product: CASSELAGKETQYF.

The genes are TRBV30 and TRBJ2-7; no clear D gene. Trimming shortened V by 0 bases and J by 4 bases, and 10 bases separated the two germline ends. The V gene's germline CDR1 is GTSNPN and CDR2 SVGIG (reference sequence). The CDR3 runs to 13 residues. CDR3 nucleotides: TGTGCCTGGAGTGTACGCCGACAATACGAGCAGTACTTC. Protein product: CAWSVRRQYEQYF.

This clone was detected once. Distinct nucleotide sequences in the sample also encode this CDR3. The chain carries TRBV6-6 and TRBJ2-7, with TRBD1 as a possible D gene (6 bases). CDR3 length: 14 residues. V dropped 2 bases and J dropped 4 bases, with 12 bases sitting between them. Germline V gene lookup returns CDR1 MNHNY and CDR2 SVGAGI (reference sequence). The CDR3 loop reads CASSYGTGIYEQYF. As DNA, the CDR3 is TGTGCCAGCAGTTACGGCACAGGGATTTACGAGCAGTACTTC.

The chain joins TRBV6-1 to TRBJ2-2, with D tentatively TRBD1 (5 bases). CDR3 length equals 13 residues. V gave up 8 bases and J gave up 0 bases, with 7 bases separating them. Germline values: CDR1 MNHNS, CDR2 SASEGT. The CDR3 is CASGAANTGELFF. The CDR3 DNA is TGTGCCAGCGGGGCGGCGAACACCGGGGAGCTGTTTTTT.

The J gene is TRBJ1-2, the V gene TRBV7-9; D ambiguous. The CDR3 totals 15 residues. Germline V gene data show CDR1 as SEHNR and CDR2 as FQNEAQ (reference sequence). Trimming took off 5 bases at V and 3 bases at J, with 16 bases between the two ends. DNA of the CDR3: TGTGCCAGCAGCCCGGGTATGGGCGGGGACTATGGCTACACCTTC. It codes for CASSPGMGGDYGYTF.

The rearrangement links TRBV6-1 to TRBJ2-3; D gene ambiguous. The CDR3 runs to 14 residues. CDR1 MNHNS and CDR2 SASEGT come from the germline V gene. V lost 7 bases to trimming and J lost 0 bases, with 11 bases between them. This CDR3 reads CASTTQQSTDTQYF. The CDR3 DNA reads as TGTGCCAGCACCACACAACAAAGCACAGATACGCAGTATTTT.

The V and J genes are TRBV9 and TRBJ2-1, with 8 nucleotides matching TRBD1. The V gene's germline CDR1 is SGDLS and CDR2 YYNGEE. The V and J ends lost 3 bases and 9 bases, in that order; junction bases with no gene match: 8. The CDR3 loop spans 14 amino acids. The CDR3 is CASSARTGLGEQFF. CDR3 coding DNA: TGTGCCAGCAGCGCCCGGACAGGGCTGGGTGAGCAGTTCTTC.